Reported below is one TCR beta chain. The antigen is undetermined. The donors were in the roughly 130-subject validation cohort, distinct from the roughly 700-subject first cohort. This sample is part of a study of cytomegalovirus exposure and HLA in healthy donors. Study-level information: The 95 to 150 validation repertoires used a platform that matched the one used for the 550 to 800 first-cohort repertoires, as a later analysis reported.

Data came from immunoSEQ multiplex PCR; TCRdb stores just in-frame clones and leaves some out. The sample holds about 200,000 clones, about 81% seen once. Germline loops: CDR1 SGHDT, CDR2 YYEEEE. Trimming at V came to 0 bases and at J to 6 bases, leaving 7 bases not matched to a gene. CDR3 length equals 16 residues. Study results and limitations: Rare TCR sequences predominated, though certain public TCRs were found in many donors. In vitro confirmation showed a few CMV-associated chains to be CMV antigen specific.

The TCR comes from a young woman in good health and CMV-seronegative. V and J are TRBV5-6 and TRBJ2-7; 12 bases are shared with TRBD1. Sequencing was done on a sample of PBMCs. CDR3 nucleotide sequence: TGTGCCAGCAGCTTGGTGGGACAGGGGGCGCGAGGCGAGCAGTACTTC. The encoded protein is CASSLVGQGARGEQYF.